In this sample, the clone carrying this T cell receptor beta chain turned up a few times. Its antigen is not known. In TCRdb, the RT-PCR reads were re-called with MiXCR into one record per CDR3 protein. The table lists around 650,000 distinct CDR3 sequences, about a sixth of them singletons. The CDR3 covers 13 residues. V lost 5 bases to trimming and J lost 3 bases, with 14 bases between them. Germline CDR1 is DFQATT and CDR2 is SNEGSKA (reference sequence). The sample comes from a study of response to subunit inactivated influenza vaccine. Study results and limitations: It was the authors' suggestion that each seasonal influenza vaccination recruits few new T cells.

J is TRBJ2-7 and V is TRBV20-1, with D perhaps TRBD1 (6 bases). The sequence was obtained from a man between 45 and 60 years old who received an inactivated influenza vaccine. This material consisted of PBMCs from blood, taken 11 to 12 days after vaccination. In DNA, the CDR3 is TGCAGTGCTCAGAGGACAGAGATCTACGAGCAGTACTTC. It translates to CSAQRTEIYEQYF.